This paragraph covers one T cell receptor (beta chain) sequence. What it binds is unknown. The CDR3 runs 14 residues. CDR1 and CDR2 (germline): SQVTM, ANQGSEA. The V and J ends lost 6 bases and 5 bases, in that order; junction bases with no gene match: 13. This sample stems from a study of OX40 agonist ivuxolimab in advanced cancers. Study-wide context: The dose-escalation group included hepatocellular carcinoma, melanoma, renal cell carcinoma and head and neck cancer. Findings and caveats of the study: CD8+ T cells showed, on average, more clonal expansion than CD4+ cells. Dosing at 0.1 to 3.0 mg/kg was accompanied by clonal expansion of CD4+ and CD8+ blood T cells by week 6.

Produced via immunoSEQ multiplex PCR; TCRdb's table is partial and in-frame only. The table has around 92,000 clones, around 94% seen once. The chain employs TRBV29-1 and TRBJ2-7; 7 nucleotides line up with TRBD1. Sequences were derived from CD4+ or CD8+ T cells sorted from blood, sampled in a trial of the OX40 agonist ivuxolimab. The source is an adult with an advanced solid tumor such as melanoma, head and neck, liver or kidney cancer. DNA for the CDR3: TGCAGCGTCGCGGAAACAGGGGCTGGCGACGAGCAGTACTTC. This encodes CSVAETGAGDEQYF.